What follows describes a single TCR beta chain. Its cognate antigen is unknown. The data were taken from a study of shared clonotypes between healthy human individuals. Study results and limitations: Relative to clonotypes present in all four donors, those not shared had lower generation probabilities. Represented diversity (both genetic and exposure-history) was limited by the small number of donors.

Assay used: immunoSEQ multiplex PCR; TCRdb lists only in-frame clones, some missing. Among approximately 2.5 million clones listed, around nine tenths were seen once. The V segment lost 5 bases and the J segment 0 bases; nucleotides outside the gene matches: 13. The CDR3 runs 19 residues. Germline V lookup: CDR1 SGHTA, CDR2 FQGNSA. The sample consisted of naive CD4+ T cells sorted from blood. The subset is: CD45RA+ positively selected. This chain links TRBV7-2 with TRBJ2-1; TRBD2 matches 10 bases. This sequence was found in a man younger than 30 in good health. The CDR3 is CASSLRTSGLISSYNEQFF. The CDR3 coding sequence is TGTGCCAGCAGCCTACGGACTAGCGGACTAATAAGCTCCTACAATGAGCAGTTCTTC.